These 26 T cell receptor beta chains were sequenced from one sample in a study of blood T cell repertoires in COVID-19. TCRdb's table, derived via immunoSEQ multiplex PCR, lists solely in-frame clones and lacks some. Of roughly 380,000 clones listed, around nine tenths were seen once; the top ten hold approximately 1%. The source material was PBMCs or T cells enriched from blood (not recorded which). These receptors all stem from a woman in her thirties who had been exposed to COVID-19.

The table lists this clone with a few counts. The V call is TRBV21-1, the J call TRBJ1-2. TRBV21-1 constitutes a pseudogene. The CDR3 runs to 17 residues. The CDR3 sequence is CASSPWVRGGGWYGYTF. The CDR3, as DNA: TGTGCCAGCAGCCCCTGGGTTCGGGGAGGGGGTTGGTATGGCTACACCTTC.

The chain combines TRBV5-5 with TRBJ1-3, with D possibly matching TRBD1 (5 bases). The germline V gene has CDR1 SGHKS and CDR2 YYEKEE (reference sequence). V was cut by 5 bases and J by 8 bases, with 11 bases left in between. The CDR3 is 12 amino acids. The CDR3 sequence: CASSREGYTIYF. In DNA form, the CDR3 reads TGTGCCAGCAGTAGGGAGGGGTACACCATATATTTT.

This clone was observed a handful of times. CDR3 amino acids: CASSQKSDYGYTF. CDR3 nucleotides: TGTGCCAGCAGCCAAAAATCAGATTATGGCTACACCTTC. The V and J genes are TRBV3-1 (or the pseudogene TRBV3-2) and TRBJ1-2; unclear D gene. CDR3 size: 13 residues. Germline CDR1 and CDR2: LGHDT and YNNKEL (reference sequence). The V end lost 2 bases, the J end lost 5 bases, and 9 bases lay between the germline ends.

In nucleotides, the CDR3 is TGTGCCAGCAGCTTAATCGGTACGCAGTATTTT. As protein: CASSLIGTQYF. J is TRBJ2-3 and V is TRBV7-8, with D uncertain. Germline CDR1 is SGHVS and CDR2 is FQNEAQ. V lost 2 bases and J lost 8, with 5 bases in between. This CDR3 comprises 11 residues. Full variable domain (missing parts from reference TRBV7-8 and TRBJ2-3): GAGVSQSPRYKVAKRGQDVALRCDPISGHVSLFWYQQALGQGPEFLTYFQNEAQLDKSGLPSDRFFAERPEGSVSTLKIQRTQQEDSAVYLCASSLIGTQYFGPGTRLTVL.

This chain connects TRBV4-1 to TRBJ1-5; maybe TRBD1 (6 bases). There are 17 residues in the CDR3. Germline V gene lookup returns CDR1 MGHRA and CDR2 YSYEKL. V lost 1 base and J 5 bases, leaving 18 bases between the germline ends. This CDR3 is CASSQVIGRGPYQPQHF. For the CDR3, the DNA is TGCGCCAGCAGCCAAGTAATAGGCAGGGGCCCCTATCAGCCCCAGCATTTT.

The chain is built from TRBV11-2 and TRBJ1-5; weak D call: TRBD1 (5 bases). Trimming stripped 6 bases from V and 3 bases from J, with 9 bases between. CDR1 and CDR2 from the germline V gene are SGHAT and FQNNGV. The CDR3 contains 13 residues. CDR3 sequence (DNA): TGTGCCAGCAGTTGGGACTTCAATCAGCCCCAGCATTTT. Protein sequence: CASSWDFNQPQHF.

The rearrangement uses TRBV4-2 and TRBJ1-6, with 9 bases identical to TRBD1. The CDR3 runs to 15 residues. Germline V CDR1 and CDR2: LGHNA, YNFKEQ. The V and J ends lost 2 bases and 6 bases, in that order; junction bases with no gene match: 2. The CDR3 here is CASSQQTGGNSPLHF. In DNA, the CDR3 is TGTGCCAGCAGCCAACAGACAGGGGGTAATTCACCCCTCCACTTT.

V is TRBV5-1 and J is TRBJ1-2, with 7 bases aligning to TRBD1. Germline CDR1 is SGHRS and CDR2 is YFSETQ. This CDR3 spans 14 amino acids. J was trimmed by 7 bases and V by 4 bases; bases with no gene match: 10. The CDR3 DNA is TGCGCCAGCAGCCGTCCGAGACAGGGAGGTGGCTACACCTTC. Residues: CASSRPRQGGGYTF.

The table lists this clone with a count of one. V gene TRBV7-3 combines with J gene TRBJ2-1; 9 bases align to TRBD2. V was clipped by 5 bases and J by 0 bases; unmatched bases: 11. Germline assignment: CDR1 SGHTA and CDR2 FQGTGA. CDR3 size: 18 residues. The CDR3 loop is CASSRSPDSGSSYNEQFF. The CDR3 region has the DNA TGTGCCAGCAGCCGTTCCCCCGATAGCGGGAGCTCCTACAATGAGCAGTTCTTC.

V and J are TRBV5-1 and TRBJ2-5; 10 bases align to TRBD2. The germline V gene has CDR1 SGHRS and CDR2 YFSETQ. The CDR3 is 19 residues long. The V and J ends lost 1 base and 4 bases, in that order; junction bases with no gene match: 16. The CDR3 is CASSLTPSGRNGLGETQYF. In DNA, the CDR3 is TGCGCCAGCAGCTTGACCCCTAGCGGGAGAAATGGGTTGGGAGAGACCCAGTACTTC.

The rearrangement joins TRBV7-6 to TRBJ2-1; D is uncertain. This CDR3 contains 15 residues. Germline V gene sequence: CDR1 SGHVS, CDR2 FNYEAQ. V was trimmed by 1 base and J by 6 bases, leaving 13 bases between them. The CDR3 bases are TGTGCCAGCAGCTTAGGTGCGGCAAGCCCCAATGAGCAGTTCTTC. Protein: CASSLGAASPNEQFF.

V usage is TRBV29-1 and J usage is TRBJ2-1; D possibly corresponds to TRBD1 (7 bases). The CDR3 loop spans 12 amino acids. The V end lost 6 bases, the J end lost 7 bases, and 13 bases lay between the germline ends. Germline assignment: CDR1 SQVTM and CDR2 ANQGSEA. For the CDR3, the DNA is TGCAGCGTGCGGGACAGAAAAAATGAGCAGTTCTTC. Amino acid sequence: CSVRDRKNEQFF.

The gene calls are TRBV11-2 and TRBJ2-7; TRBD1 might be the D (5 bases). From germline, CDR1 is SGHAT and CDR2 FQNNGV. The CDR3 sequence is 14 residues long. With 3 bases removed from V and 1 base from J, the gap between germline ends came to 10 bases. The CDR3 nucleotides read TGTGCCAGCAGCTTGTTGGGGCCTTCCTACGAGCAGTACTTC. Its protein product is CASSLLGPSYEQYF.

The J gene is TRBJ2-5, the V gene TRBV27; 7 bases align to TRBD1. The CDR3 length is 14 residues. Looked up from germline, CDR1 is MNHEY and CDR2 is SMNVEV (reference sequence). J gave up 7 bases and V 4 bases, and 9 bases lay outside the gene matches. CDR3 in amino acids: CASSSTTGVGTQYF. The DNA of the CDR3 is TGTGCCAGCAGTTCAACTACAGGGGTTGGGACCCAGTACTTC.

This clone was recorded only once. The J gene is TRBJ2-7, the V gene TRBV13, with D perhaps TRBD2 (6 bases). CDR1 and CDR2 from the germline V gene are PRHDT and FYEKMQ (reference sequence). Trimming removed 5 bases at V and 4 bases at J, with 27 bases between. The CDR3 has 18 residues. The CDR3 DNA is TGTGCCAGCAGCCGCCCAGCGGGCCGCACCCCACCCCCTTACGAGCAGTACTTC. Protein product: CASSRPAGRTPPPYEQYF.

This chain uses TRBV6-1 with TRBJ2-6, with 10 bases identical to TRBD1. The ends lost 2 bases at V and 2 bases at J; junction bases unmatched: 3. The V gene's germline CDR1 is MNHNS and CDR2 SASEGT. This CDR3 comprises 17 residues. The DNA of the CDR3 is TGTGCCAGCAGTGAAAAGGGACAGGGGACTGGGGCCAACGTCCTGACTTTC. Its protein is CASSEKGQGTGANVLTF.

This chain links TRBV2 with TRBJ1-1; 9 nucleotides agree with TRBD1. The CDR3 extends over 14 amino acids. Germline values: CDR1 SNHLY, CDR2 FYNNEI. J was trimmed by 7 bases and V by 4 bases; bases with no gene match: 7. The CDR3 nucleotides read TGTGCCAGCAGTGTTCAGGGACAGGGAATTGAAGCTTTCTTT. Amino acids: CASSVQGQGIEAFF. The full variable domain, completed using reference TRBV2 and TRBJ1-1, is EPEVTQTPSHQVTQMGQEVILRCVPISNHLYFYWYRQILGQKVEFLVSFYNNEISEKSEIFDDQFSVERPDGSNFTLKIRSTKLEDSAMYFCASSVQGQGIEAFFGQGTRLTVV.

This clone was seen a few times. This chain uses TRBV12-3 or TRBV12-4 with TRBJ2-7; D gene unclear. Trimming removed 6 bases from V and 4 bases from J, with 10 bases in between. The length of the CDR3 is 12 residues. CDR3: CASSLQYYEQYF. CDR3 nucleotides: TGTGCCAGCAGCCTACAGTATTACGAGCAGTACTTC.

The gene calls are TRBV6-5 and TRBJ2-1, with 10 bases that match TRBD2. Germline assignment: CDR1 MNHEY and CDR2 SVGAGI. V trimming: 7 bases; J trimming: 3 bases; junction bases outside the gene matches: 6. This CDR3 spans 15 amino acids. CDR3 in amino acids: CASTTSGTSYNEQFF. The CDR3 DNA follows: TGTGCCAGCACAACTAGCGGGACAAGCTACAATGAGCAGTTCTTC.

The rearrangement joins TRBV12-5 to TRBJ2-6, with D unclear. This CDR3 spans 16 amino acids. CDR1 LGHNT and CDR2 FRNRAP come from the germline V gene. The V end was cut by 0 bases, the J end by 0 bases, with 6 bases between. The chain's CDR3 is CASGLVISSGANVLTF. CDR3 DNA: TGTGCTAGTGGTTTGGTAATCAGCTCTGGGGCCAACGTCCTGACTTTC. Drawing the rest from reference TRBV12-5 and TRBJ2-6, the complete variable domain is DARVTQTPRHKVTEMGQEVTMRCQPILGHNTVFWYRQTMMQGLELLAYFRNRAPLDDSGMPKDRFSAEMPDATLATLKIQPSEPRDSAVYFCASGLVISSGANVLTFGAGSRLTVL.

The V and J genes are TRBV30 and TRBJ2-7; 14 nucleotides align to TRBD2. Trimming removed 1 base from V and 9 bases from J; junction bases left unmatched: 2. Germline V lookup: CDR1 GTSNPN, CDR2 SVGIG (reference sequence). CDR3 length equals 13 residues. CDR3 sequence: CAWSDGTSGRQYF. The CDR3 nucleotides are TGTGCCTGGAGTGACGGGACTAGCGGGAGGCAGTACTTC.

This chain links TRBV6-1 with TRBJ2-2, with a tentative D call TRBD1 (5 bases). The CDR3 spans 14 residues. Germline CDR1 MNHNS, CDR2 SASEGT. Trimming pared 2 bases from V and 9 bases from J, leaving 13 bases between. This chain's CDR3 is CASSEKGNSRELFF. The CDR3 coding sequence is TGTGCCAGCAGTGAAAAGGGGAACTCCCGGGAGCTGTTTTTT.

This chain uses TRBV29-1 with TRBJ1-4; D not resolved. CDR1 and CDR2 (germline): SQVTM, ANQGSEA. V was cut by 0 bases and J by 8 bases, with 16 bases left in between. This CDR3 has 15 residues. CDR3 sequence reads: CSVEEFLPGEEKLFF. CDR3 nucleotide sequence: TGCAGCGTTGAAGAGTTCCTACCCGGTGAGGAAAAACTGTTTTTT.

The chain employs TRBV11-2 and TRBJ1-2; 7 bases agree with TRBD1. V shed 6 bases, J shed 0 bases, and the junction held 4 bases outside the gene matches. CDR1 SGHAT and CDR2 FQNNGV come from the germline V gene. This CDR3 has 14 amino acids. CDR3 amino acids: CASRPGTANYGYTF. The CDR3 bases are TGTGCCAGCAGACCCGGGACAGCTAACTATGGCTACACCTTC.

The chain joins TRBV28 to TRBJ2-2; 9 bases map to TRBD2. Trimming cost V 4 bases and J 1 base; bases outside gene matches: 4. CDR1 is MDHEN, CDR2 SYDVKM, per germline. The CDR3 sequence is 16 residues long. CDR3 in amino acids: CASSSGLARNTGELFF. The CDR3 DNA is TGTGCCAGCAGTTCCGGACTAGCGAGGAACACCGGGGAGCTGTTTTTT. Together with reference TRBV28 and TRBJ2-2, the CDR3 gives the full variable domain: DVKVTQSSRYLVKRTGEKVFLECVQDMDHENMFWYRQDPGLGLRLIYFSYDVKMKEKGDIPEGYSVSREKKERFSLILESASTNQTSMYLCASSSGLARNTGELFFGEGSRLTVL.

CDR3 protein: CATSRDPAGTVMNTEAFF. The CDR3 DNA is TGTGCCACCAGCAGAGATCCGGCAGGAACCGTCATGAACACTGAAGCTTTCTTT. This chain connects TRBV15 to TRBJ1-1, with D uncertain. CDR1 and CDR2 (germline): LNHNV, YYDKDF (reference sequence). Trimming left V 0 bases short and J 0 bases short, with 17 bases between. The CDR3 extends over 18 amino acids.